These 12 T cell receptor beta chains share one sample of origin, sequenced in a study of regulatory T cells in long-lasting Graves disease. Arm-PCR of CDR3 regions with iRepertoire HTBI primers generated TCR beta libraries. One entry per CDR3 protein, called by TCRdb with MiXCR from the multiplex PCR reads. Among over 500,000 distinct CDR3 sequences listed, 16% were seen once. Documented time point: newly diagnosed GD, antithyroid drugs for less than 3 months. After RNA was extracted from PBMCs, the TCR library was made from it. These sequences were also reported in another study, on T cells in Graves' hyperthyroidism and ophthalmopathy.

The sequencing here drew on peripheral blood mononuclear cells (PBMCs), taken at new diagnosis, from a patient treated with antithyroid drugs. All receptors come from a woman in her twenties or thirties with Graves disease.

As DNA, the CDR3 is TGCAGTGCTAGCTTCCCTAGCGGATACTCCTACGAGCAGTACTTC. It encodes CSASFPSGYSYEQYF. This chain joins TRBV20-1 and TRBJ2-7; 7 nucleotides match TRBD2. The CDR3 is 15 amino acids. Germline V gene lookup returns CDR1 DFQATT and CDR2 SNEGSKA (reference sequence). V was pared by 3 bases and J by 0 bases, with 8 bases of the junction left unmatched.

The chain's CDR3 is CASQFAGPHVEQYF. The CDR3 DNA reads as TGTGCCAGCCAATTCGCGGGCCCTCATGTCGAGCAGTACTTC. The genes are TRBV3-1 and TRBJ2-7, with D possibly being TRBD2 (5 bases). Germline CDR1 is LGHDT and CDR2 is YNNKEL (reference sequence). CDR3 length: 14 residues. Trimming took 8 bases from V and 6 from J, leaving 20 bases between them.

This clonotype was picked up a small number of times. The CDR3 sequence: CSAHSPDADTEAFF. The CDR3, as DNA: TGCAGTGCTCACTCCCCGGACGCGGACACTGAAGCTTTCTTT. The rearrangement joins TRBV20-1 to TRBJ1-1, with no clear D. Trimming stripped 5 bases from V and 3 bases from J, with 16 bases between. Germline V gives CDR1 DFQATT, CDR2 SNEGSKA (reference sequence). This CDR3 comprises 14 residues.

This clonotype has ten or more counts. This chain joins TRBV11-2 and TRBJ2-5; D is unclear. This CDR3 is 17 amino acids long. V dropped 2 bases and J dropped 2 bases, with 18 bases sitting between them. Germline CDR1 is SGHAT and CDR2 is FQNNGV. CDR3 nucleotide sequence: TGTGCCAGCAGCTTATTAGGCTCGCCGTCGGGTCAAGAGACCCAGTACTTC. It codes for CASSLLGSPSGQETQYF.

This clonotype was seen a handful of times. The chain joins TRBV11-2 to TRBJ2-3; D is possibly TRBD2 (6 bases). This CDR3 is 16 amino acids long. CDR1 is SGHAT, CDR2 FQNNGV, per germline. Trimming removed 4 bases from V and 6 bases from J, with 20 bases in between. For the CDR3, the DNA is TGTGCCAGCAGCTCCTACTCCGGACTACTGGGGGATACGCAGTATTTT. Its protein product is CASSSYSGLLGDTQYF.

This clonotype was detected only a few times. The junction does not match germline at one end; this may be a read error. The CDR3 bases are TGTGCCAGCAGTCCGGACGGGTATCAGCCCCCGCATTTT. Residues: CASSPDGYQPPHF. V gene TRBV2 combines with J gene TRBJ1-5; D uncertain. The CDR3 has 13 residues. Germline loops: CDR1 SNHLY, CDR2 FYNNEI.

The genes are TRBV7-9 and TRBJ1-1, with D tentatively TRBD1 (5 bases). V gave up 3 bases and J gave up 7 bases, with 18 bases separating them. The CDR3 has 15 amino acids. Germline V lookup: CDR1 SEHNR, CDR2 FQNEAQ (reference sequence). CDR3 DNA: TGTGCCAGCAGCTTTGGGGGTTCGGTTAGACTTGAAGCTTTCTTT. Protein: CASSFGGSVRLEAFF. The full variable domain, in which reference TRBV7-9 and TRBJ1-1 provide the parts outside the CDR3, is DTGVSQNPRHKITKRGQNVTFRCDPISEHNRLYWYRQTLGQGPEFLTYFQNEAQLEKSRLLSDRFSAERPKGSFSTLEIQRTEQGDSAMYLCASSFGGSVRLEAFFGQGTRLTVV.

At least ten counts were recorded for this clonotype. The J gene is TRBJ2-5, the V gene TRBV27; the match to TRBD1 covers 8 bases. The CDR3 is made up of 15 amino acids. Germline V CDR1 and CDR2: MNHEY, SMNVEV (reference sequence). V lost 4 bases and J lost 4; bases outside the gene matches: 8. CDR3 protein: CASSSTGGLLETQYF. The CDR3 DNA follows: TGTGCCAGCAGTTCCACAGGGGGGCTGTTAGAGACCCAGTACTTC.

The genes are TRBV5-5 and TRBJ2-1, with 10 bases aligning to TRBD2. The V gene's germline CDR1 is SGHKS and CDR2 YYEKEE (reference sequence). J lost 6 bases, V lost 1 base, and 10 bases had no gene match. CDR3 size: 17 residues. This chain's CDR3 is CASSLLGASGSLNEQFF. In nucleotides, the CDR3 is TGTGCCAGCAGCTTGCTTGGGGCTAGCGGGAGTCTCAATGAGCAGTTCTTC.

Details on this clonotype: Possible read error: a much larger clone is one base away. It is likely a read error, because the conserved phenylalanine at the end of the CDR3 is missing. The gene calls are TRBV12-3 or TRBV12-4 and TRBJ2-7; D perhaps matches TRBD1 (6 bases). CDR3 length: 14 amino acids. Trimming removed 2 bases at V and 4 bases at J, with 12 bases between. The DNA for the CDR3 is TGTGCCAGCAGTTTACAGGGGTATCGGTACGAGCAGTACCTC. It encodes CASSLQGYRYEQYL.

This clonotype was seen at least ten times. V gene TRBV6-2 or TRBV6-3 combines with J gene TRBJ2-7, with 7 bases lining up with TRBD1. CDR3 size: 16 residues. From germline, CDR1 is MNHEY and CDR2 SVGEGT. With V trimmed by 3 bases and J by 3 bases, 11 bases remained unmatched. The CDR3 region has the DNA TGTGCCAGCAGTTATAGGGACAGTACCTACCACTACGAGCAGTACTTC. It is translated as CASSYRDSTYHYEQYF.

This clonotype was seen a handful of times. The V and J genes are TRBV20-1 and TRBJ2-7; D not resolved. Germline V gene sequence: CDR1 DFQATT, CDR2 SNEGSKA (reference sequence). The CDR3 spans 14 residues. Trimming pared 3 bases from V and 0 bases from J, leaving 12 bases between. CDR3 protein: CSARSQTSSYEQYF. CDR3 in DNA: TGCAGTGCTAGGTCCCAGACATCCTCCTACGAGCAGTACTTC.